The 13 T cell receptor beta chains below were found in one sample sequenced in a study of response to subunit inactivated influenza vaccine. TCRdb itself ran the RT-PCR reads through MiXCR, one entry per CDR3 protein. The sample yields about 480,000 distinct CDR3 sequences, approximately 12% seen once. This material consisted of PBMCs from blood, taken 45 days after vaccination. These TCRs come from a man in his fifties or sixties who received an inactivated influenza vaccine.

Ten or more counts support this clonotype. This chain connects TRBV29-1 to TRBJ1-1; possible D gene TRBD1, 5 bases. Trimming left V 0 bases short and J 10 bases short, with 18 bases between. The V gene's germline CDR1 is SQVTM and CDR2 ANQGSEA. This CDR3 comprises 14 residues. For the CDR3, the DNA is TGCAGCGTTGAAGATCACGGGGCCCAGGCCGGAGCTTTCTTT. Protein: CSVEDHGAQAGAFF. The full variable domain, rest sourced from reference TRBV29-1 and TRBJ1-1, is SAVISQKPSRDICQRGTSLTIQCQVDSQVTMMFWYRQQPGQSLTLIATANQGSEATYESGFVIDKFPISRPNLTFSTLTVSNMSPEDSSIYLCSVEDHGAQAGAFFGQGTRLTVV.

V and J are TRBV27 and TRBJ2-3, with D perhaps being TRBD1 or TRBD2 (6 bases each). The CDR3 consists of 19 residues. The V end was cut by 0 bases, the J end by 1 base, with 20 bases between. Germline V CDR1 and CDR2: MNHEY, SMNVEV (reference sequence). The DNA for the CDR3 is TGTGCCAGCAGTTTATCGTTGTCGGGGGCGGGCCGACGCACAGATACGCAGTATTTT. This sequence encodes CASSLSLSGAGRRTDTQYF.

This sequence joins TRBV20-1 and TRBJ2-7; the D gene is possibly TRBD2 (6 bases). V was trimmed by 6 bases and J by 2 bases, leaving 17 bases between them. Per the germline V gene, CDR1 is DFQATT and CDR2 is SNEGSKA (reference sequence). The CDR3 has 14 residues. CDR3 sequence reads: CSAPGTWPTYEQYF. As DNA, the CDR3 is TGCAGTGCGCCCGGGACTTGGCCTACCTACGAGCAGTACTTC.

The chain carries TRBV3-1 and TRBJ2-7; D not certain. CDR1 and CDR2 from the germline V gene are LGHDT and YNNKEL (reference sequence). The CDR3 loop spans 13 amino acids. The V gene lost 2 bases and the J gene lost 2 bases, with 7 bases spanning the gap. In DNA, the CDR3 is TGTGCCAGCAGCCAACAGGAAACCTACGAGCAGTACTTC. This gives the protein CASSQQETYEQYF.

The chain combines TRBV28 with TRBJ2-5, with 7 nucleotides matching TRBD1. With V trimmed by 5 bases and J by 5 bases, 17 bases remained unmatched. Germline values: CDR1 MDHEN, CDR2 SYDVKM. The CDR3 totals 17 residues. This CDR3 reads CASSQITGTAISETQYF. In nucleotides, the CDR3 is TGTGCCAGCAGTCAAATAACCGGGACAGCCATTTCCGAGACCCAGTACTTC.

This clonotype was found many times. The CDR3 sequence is CASSRHTGELFF. DNA for the CDR3: TGTGCCAGCAGCCGACACACCGGGGAGCTGTTTTTT. The J gene is TRBJ2-2, the V gene TRBV7-2; D not certain. Trimming removed 5 bases at V and 3 bases at J, with 4 bases between. The CDR3 has 12 amino acids. CDR1 is SGHTA, CDR2 FQGNSA, per germline. Together with reference TRBV7-2 and TRBJ2-2, the CDR3 gives the full variable domain: GAGVSQSPSNKVTEKGKDVELRCDPISGHTALYWYRQSLGQGLEFLIYFQGNSAPDKSGLPSDRFSAERTGGSVSTLTIQRTQQEDSAVYLCASSRHTGELFFGEGSRLTVL.

This rearrangement joins TRBV10-3 to TRBJ2-3; TRBD2 aligns across 11 bases. The germline V gene encodes CDR1 ENHRY and CDR2 SYGVKD. This CDR3 is 17 amino acids long. J lost 7 bases, V lost 6 bases, and 15 bases had no gene match. The CDR3 region has the DNA TGTGCCATCAGCCAGATGGGACTAGCGGCCCTTCGAAATACGCAGTATTTT. Translated: CAISQMGLAALRNTQYF.

The chain is built from TRBV24-1 and TRBJ2-5; TRBD1 matches at 10 bases. Losses at the gene ends were 11 bases for V and 4 bases for J; bases not matched to a gene: 12. Germline assignment: CDR1 KGHDR and CDR2 SFDVKD. CDR3 length equals 15 residues. CDR3 bases: TGTGCCAAGTACCGGGACAGGGGTCCCCCAGAGACCCAGTACTTC. This codes for CAKYRDRGPPETQYF.

The chain joins TRBV5-1 to TRBJ1-1, with D tentatively TRBD1 (5 bases). The CDR3 is 15 amino acids. Trimming pared 4 bases from V and 4 bases from J, leaving 17 bases between. The germline V gene has CDR1 SGHRS and CDR2 YFSETQ. CDR3 coding DNA: TGCGCCAGCAGCCAACGATCCGCAGGGACCACTGAAGCTTTCTTT. It translates to CASSQRSAGTTEAFF.

In this sample, this clonotype turned up a few times. The gene calls are TRBV12-3 or TRBV12-4 and TRBJ2-5, with TRBD1 matching 7 bases. V lost 5 bases and J lost 1; bases outside the gene matches: 4. This CDR3 comprises 14 residues. The CDR3 reads CASSPRGTQETQYF. The CDR3 DNA is TGTGCCAGCAGTCCCAGGGGGACCCAAGAGACCCAGTACTTC.

The chain is built from TRBV30 and TRBJ2-3, with 9 positions matching TRBD2. J was trimmed by 1 base and V by 2 bases; bases with no gene match: 1. CDR3 size: 14 residues. Germline assignment: CDR1 GTSNPN and CDR2 SVGIG (reference sequence). The CDR3 DNA follows: TGTGCCTGGAGTAGGACTAGCGGCACAGATACGCAGTATTTT. Residues: CAWSRTSGTDTQYF.

Ten or more counts support this clonotype. The chain is built from TRBV6-5 and TRBJ2-7; 10 bases are shared with TRBD2. The trim removed 8 bases at V and 7 bases at J, leaving 11 bases unmatched. Germline V gives CDR1 MNHEY, CDR2 SVGAGI. The CDR3 is made up of 14 amino acids. The CDR3 nucleotides are TGTGCCAGCCTTGGACTAGCGGAGGGCTCGGAGCAGTACTTC. Its protein product is CASLGLAEGSEQYF.

This chain uses TRBV20-1 with TRBJ1-1; D remains ambiguous. Trimming left V 7 bases short and J 1 base short, with 13 bases between. The CDR3 has 13 residues. Germline CDR1 and CDR2: DFQATT and SNEGSKA (reference sequence). CDR3 in amino acids: CSVRGTSNTEAFF. The CDR3 nucleotides are TGCAGTGTACGAGGCACTTCGAACACTGAAGCTTTCTTT.